Listed here are 20 T cell receptor beta chains from one sample, sequenced in a study of T-cell reconstitution after alpha-beta-depleted transplantation in children. Preparation of the TCRbeta library involved a method that used unique molecular identifiers. TCRdb re-derived calls from the PCR reads in MiXCR, one entry per CDR3 protein. The sample has over 90,000 distinct CDR3 sequences, about 8% seen once; the top ten hold roughly 17%. Material: PBMCs, obtained before TCRalphabeta/CD19-depleted stem cell transplant. The receptors were sampled from a boy aged 2 to 10 with acute lymphoblastic leukemia, due to receive a stem cell transplant.

This clonotype was detected only a few times. This chain links TRBV6-4 with TRBJ2-3, with D maybe TRBD1 (6 bases). Germline V gene sequence: CDR1 MRHNA, CDR2 SNTAGT. Trimming removed 5 bases from V and 1 base from J, with 16 bases in between. This CDR3 spans 16 amino acids. This chain's CDR3 is CASSPTYRVGTDTQYF. The CDR3 DNA reads as TGTGCCAGCAGTCCTACTTACAGGGTCGGCACAGATACGCAGTATTTT.

This clonotype was found many times. The chain has TRBV4-2 and TRBJ2-4, with TRBD1 identical over 9 bases. This CDR3 comprises 17 residues. Germline CDR1 reads LGHNA; CDR2 reads YNFKEQ. Trimming took 1 base from V and 7 from J; bases not matched to a gene: 11. CDR3 protein: CASSQGGTGGEVNIQYF. In DNA form, the CDR3 reads TGTGCCAGCAGCCAAGGGGGAACAGGGGGCGAGGTGAACATTCAGTACTTC.

Ten or more counts support this clonotype. This rearrangement joins TRBV5-1 to TRBJ1-1; 10 bases fit TRBD1. The CDR3 is made up of 15 amino acids. Germline V gene data show CDR1 as SGHRS and CDR2 as YFSETQ. The V and J ends lost 4 bases and 6 bases, in that order; junction bases with no gene match: 9. DNA for the CDR3: TGCGCCAGCAGCATTAGACAGGGGGCCGGGGCTGAAGCTTTCTTT. It is translated as CASSIRQGAGAEAFF.

This clonotype showed up just a few times. The chain carries TRBV27 and TRBJ1-1; D is unclear. Germline V gene sequence: CDR1 MNHEY, CDR2 SMNVEV (reference sequence). The V end was cut by 8 bases, the J end by 1 base, with 14 bases between. The CDR3 has 14 amino acids. The CDR3 nucleotides read TGTGCCAGCGCCCCCAGGCCTGAGAACACTGAAGCTTTCTTT. Encoded protein: CASAPRPENTEAFF.

The chain has TRBV9 and TRBJ2-3; D not resolved. V lost 1 base and J 0 bases, leaving 15 bases between the germline ends. The germline V gene has CDR1 SGDLS and CDR2 YYNGEE. The CDR3 runs 17 residues. CDR3 in amino acids: CASSVRFGQISTDTQYF. The CDR3 DNA reads TGTGCCAGCAGCGTACGATTTGGCCAAATAAGCACAGATACGCAGTATTTT.

The chain couples TRBV18 to TRBJ2-5, with D perhaps TRBD1 (6 bases). CDR1 is KGHSH and CDR2 is LQKENI in the germline V gene. CDR3 length: 15 amino acids. V lost 2 bases and J lost 1, with 11 bases in between. The CDR3 sequence is CASSPEQGFQETQYF. The CDR3 DNA reads TGTGCCAGCTCACCAGAACAGGGATTCCAAGAGACCCAGTACTTC.

The chain recombines TRBV18 with TRBJ2-3; D unresolved. V lost 2 bases and J lost 2, with 11 bases in between. Germline V gene lookup returns CDR1 KGHSH and CDR2 LQKENI. The CDR3 runs 15 residues. The CDR3 region has the DNA TGTGCCAGCTCACCAGGAGCTGGGCCCACAGATACGCAGTATTTT. Its translation: CASSPGAGPTDTQYF.

The sample holds many counts of this clonotype. The chain recombines TRBV6-1 with TRBJ1-1; no definite D call. Trimming shortened V by 7 bases and J by 3 bases, and 15 bases separated the two germline ends. Germline V gives CDR1 MNHNS, CDR2 SASEGT. CDR3 size: 14 residues. CDR3 residues: CASTEGIGYTEAFF. The CDR3 coding sequence is TGTGCCAGCACCGAAGGGATTGGGTACACTGAAGCTTTCTTT.

This clonotype was counted at least ten times. The chain recombines TRBV20-1 with TRBJ2-2; D possibly corresponds to TRBD2 (6 bases). The germline V gene encodes CDR1 DFQATT and CDR2 SNEGSKA (reference sequence). CDR3 size: 14 residues. V dropped 4 bases and J dropped 1 base, with 10 bases sitting between them. The CDR3 nucleotides are TGCAGTGCTACCGGGACTGAGAACACCGGGGAGCTGTTTTTT. Encoded protein: CSATGTENTGELFF.

At least ten counts were recorded for this clonotype. The chain uses TRBV9 and TRBJ1-1; perhaps TRBD1 as D (6 bases). The CDR3 sequence is 13 residues long. Trimming took off 4 bases at V and 8 bases at J, with 15 bases between the two ends. The germline V gene has CDR1 SGDLS and CDR2 YYNGEE. CDR3 in amino acids: CASSPPTGTEAFF. CDR3 DNA sequence: TGTGCCAGCAGCCCCCCAACCGGGACAGAAGCTTTCTTT.

There are a few counts of this clonotype. V and J are TRBV15 and TRBJ1-2, with a possible D match to TRBD1 (5 bases). The germline CDR1 and CDR2 sequences are LNHNV and YYDKDF (reference sequence). The CDR3 contains 14 residues. Trimming left V 3 bases short and J 4 bases short, with 12 bases between. In DNA form, the CDR3 reads TGTGCCACCAGCAGTTCCAAGGGGACCTATGGCTACACCTTC. It encodes CATSSSKGTYGYTF.

This clonotype was counted many times. V is TRBV7-2 and J is TRBJ2-4, with a possible D match to TRBD2 (6 bases). V was pared by 5 bases and J by 4 bases, with 18 bases between. This CDR3 is 16 amino acids long. Germline V CDR1 and CDR2: SGHTA, FQGNSA. Here the CDR3 reads CASSLGGMRGKNIQYF. CDR3 DNA: TGTGCCAGCAGCCTTGGAGGGATGAGGGGAAAAAACATTCAGTACTTC. Supplemented by reference TRBV7-2 and TRBJ2-4, the full variable domain reads GAGVSQSPSNKVTEKGKDVELRCDPISGHTALYWYRQSLGQGLEFLIYFQGNSAPDKSGLPSDRFSAERTGGSVSTLTIQRTQQEDSAVYLCASSLGGMRGKNIQYFGAGTRLSVL.

This clonotype was found a few times. The J gene is TRBJ1-1, the V gene TRBV5-1; D ambiguous. Trimming stripped 5 bases from V and 1 base from J, with 9 bases between. The CDR3 consists of 13 residues. CDR1 SGHRS and CDR2 YFSETQ come from the germline V gene. The CDR3 sequence is CASSERQNTEAFF. In DNA, the CDR3 is TGCGCCAGCAGTGAGAGACAGAACACTGAAGCTTTCTTT.

V usage is TRBV5-6 and J usage is TRBJ1-2; 7 positions agree with TRBD1. In germline, CDR1 is SGHDT, CDR2 YYEEEE. There are 13 residues in the CDR3. V lost 3 bases, J lost 6 bases, and 5 bases stayed unmatched. The CDR3 loop reads CASSWGTVHGYTF. CDR3 sequence (DNA): TGTGCCAGCAGCTGGGGGACAGTGCATGGCTACACCTTC.

This clonotype was observed many times. J is TRBJ2-7 and V is TRBV4-2, with D unclear. This CDR3 spans 15 amino acids. The germline V gene encodes CDR1 LGHNA and CDR2 YNFKEQ. The V and J ends lost 0 bases and 3 bases respectively, with 12 bases between them. The CDR3 loop reads CASSQEDGVSYEQYF. The CDR3 coding sequence is TGTGCCAGCAGCCAAGAGGACGGCGTCAGCTACGAGCAGTACTTC.

The gene calls are TRBV20-1 and TRBJ1-5; 7 bases map to TRBD1. From germline, CDR1 is DFQATT and CDR2 SNEGSKA (reference sequence). This CDR3 is 13 amino acids long. With V trimmed by 7 bases and J by 3 bases, 6 bases remained unmatched. CDR3 sequence: CSVRDRVNQPQHF. The CDR3 nucleotides read TGCAGTGTCCGAGACAGGGTCAATCAGCCCCAGCATTTT.

At least ten counts were recorded for this clonotype. The chain combines TRBV5-1 with TRBJ2-3; D not certain. CDR1 and CDR2 (germline): SGHRS, YFSETQ. V gave up 0 bases and J gave up 5 bases, with 4 bases separating them. This CDR3 is built from 12 residues. The chain's CDR3 is CASSLVEDTQYF. As DNA, the CDR3 is TGCGCCAGCAGCTTGGTTGAAGATACGCAGTATTTT.

The chain is built from TRBV6-4 and TRBJ2-2; no reliable D call. Germline V gene sequence: CDR1 MRHNA, CDR2 SNTAGT. V lost 2 bases and J lost 2, with 0 bases in between. The CDR3 is 12 residues long. The CDR3 bases are TGTGCCAGCAGTGACAACACCGGGGAGCTGTTTTTT. It translates to CASSDNTGELFF.

This sequence joins TRBV9 and TRBJ2-7; the match to TRBD2 covers 8 bases. The CDR3 runs to 13 residues. J was trimmed by 4 bases and V by 4 bases; bases with no gene match: 4. CDR1 and CDR2 from the germline V gene are SGDLS and YYNGEE. CDR3 coding DNA: TGTGCCAGCAGCCCAGCGGGGGAATACGAGCAGTACTTC. As protein: CASSPAGEYEQYF.

This clonotype has at least ten counts. The chain uses TRBV27 and TRBJ1-2; TRBD1 aligns across 7 bases. The junction had 2 bases not matched to a gene; V was cut back by 0 bases and J by 4 bases. Germline V gives CDR1 MNHEY, CDR2 SMNVEV (reference sequence). The CDR3 has 14 residues. CDR3 loop: CASSLSGGSYGYTF. CDR3 DNA: TGTGCCAGCAGTTTATCAGGGGGCTCCTATGGCTACACCTTC.